The present T cell receptor (beta chain) was sequenced within a study of identical twins. Germline assignment: CDR1 DFQATT and CDR2 SNEGSKA (reference sequence). The CDR3 has 16 residues. V was shortened by 0 bases and J by 1 base, with 15 bases between the two germline ends. This clonotype was found a few times. Its cognate antigen is unknown. Study-wide results and caveats: For out-of-frame alpha sequences shared by twins, low generation probability was in excess.

Unique molecular identifiers were present on the cDNA, which also gained a universal primer site by template switching. TCRdb re-called the 5' RACE reads through MiXCR, storing one row per CDR3 protein. The sample has under 350,000 distinct CDR3 sequences; over 8.5% are singletons. The same sample was also studied in work on yellow fever vaccine responses in identical twins. From that report: Twins' vaccine T cell responses were reported to seem partly convergent and partly personalized.

The receptor's source is a woman between 18 and 29 years old in good health. Input material: CD8+ T cells sorted from blood. The chain has TRBV20-1 and TRBJ2-5; no firm D call. The CDR3, as DNA: TGCAGTGCTAGAGATCGTGTTGGTGCGGTCCAAGAGACCCAGTACTTC. It is translated as CSARDRVGAVQETQYF.